The entry below gives a single TCR beta chain sequence along with its context. What it binds is unknown. This may come from a read error, since a much larger clone is one base off. Researchers took RNA transcripts and amplified the TCR beta CDR3 regions from them. With the HTBI primer set, the TCR CDR3 went through a first round of RT-PCR. TCRdb recomputed calls from the multiplex PCR reads with MiXCR, one row per CDR3 protein. The sample consists of nearly 750,000 distinct CDR3 sequences, just over 35% of them appearing once. The study excluded patients with uncontrolled infection, other autoimmune disease, pregnancy or lactation. Diagnostic assessment was based on clinical symptoms, serum thyroxine and TRAb, thyroid ultrasound and orbital computed tomography. Fresh 10 ml peripheral blood yielded PBMCs. The entry originates in a study of T cells in Graves' hyperthyroidism and ophthalmopathy. Germline V gene data show CDR1 as LNHDA and CDR2 as SQIVND (reference sequence). The CDR3 is 14 residues long.

Overall study results and limits: A model of 13 V-J features distinguished ophthalmopathy from stable hyperthyroidism.

The specimen was blood. The chain combines TRBV19 with TRBJ1-1; 9 nucleotides match TRBD1. This receptor was taken from a woman aged 40 to 50 with Graves' hyperthyroidism. The CDR3 region is CANSHGTGKTEAFF. The CDR3 coding sequence is TGTGCCAATAGTCACGGGACAGGGAAGACTGAAGCTTTCTTT. Full variable domain (outside the CDR3, taken from reference TRBV19 and TRBJ1-1): DGGITQSPKYLFRKEGQNVTLSCEQNLNHDAMYWYRQDPGQGLRLIYYSQIVNDFQKGDIAEGYSVSREKKESFPLTVTSAQKNPTAFYLCANSHGTGKTEAFFGQGTRLTVV.